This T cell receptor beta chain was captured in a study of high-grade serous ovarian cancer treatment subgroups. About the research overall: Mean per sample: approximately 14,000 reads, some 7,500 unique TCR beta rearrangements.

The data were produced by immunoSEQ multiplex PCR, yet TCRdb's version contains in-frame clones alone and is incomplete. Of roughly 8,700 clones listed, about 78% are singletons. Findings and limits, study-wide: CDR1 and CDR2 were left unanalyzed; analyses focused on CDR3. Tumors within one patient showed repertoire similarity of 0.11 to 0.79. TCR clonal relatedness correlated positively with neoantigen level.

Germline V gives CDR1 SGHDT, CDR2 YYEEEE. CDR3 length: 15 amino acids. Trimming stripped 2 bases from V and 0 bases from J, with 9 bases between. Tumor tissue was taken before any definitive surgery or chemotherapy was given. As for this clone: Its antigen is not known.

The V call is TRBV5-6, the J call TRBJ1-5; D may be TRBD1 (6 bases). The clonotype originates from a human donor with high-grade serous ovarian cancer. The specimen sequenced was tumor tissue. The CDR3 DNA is TGTGCCAGCAGCTTTTACAGGGTTAGCAATCAGCCCCAGCATTTT. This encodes CASSFYRVSNQPQHF.